This TCR beta chain was sequenced for a study of neurological immune-mediated disorders. Study-level findings and limits: In HTLV-1-associated myelopathy, TCR clonal expansion was greatest, whereas multiple sclerosis had the least, falling below healthy controls.

This clonotype was seen many times. Its target is unknown. Germline assignment: CDR1 LGHNT and CDR2 FRNRAP. V lost 6 bases, J lost 0 bases, and 12 bases lay in between. The CDR3 is 16 residues long. By 5'RACE with 10-nucleotide random UMIs, the cDNA was made. Sequencing of 15-18 subjects in each run yielded over 170 million TCR-beta sequences. One entry per CDR3 protein results from TCRdb running MiXCR on the 5' RACE reads. The data contain about 79,000 distinct CDR3 sequences, around an eighth of them singletons. The sequence was obtained from a woman between 45 and 60 years old in good health. The material sequenced was PBMCs. The V and J genes are TRBV12-5 and TRBJ2-6; possible D gene TRBD1, 6 bases. DNA for the CDR3: TGTGCTAGTGGCCAAACAGGGACCTCTGGGGCCAACGTCCTGACTTTC. This gives the protein CASGQTGTSGANVLTF.